This T cell receptor beta chain derives from a study of cytomegalovirus exposure and HLA in healthy donors. Study findings and constraints: Upon later analysis, TCR association rates were observed to vary by HLA locus, being highest for DRB1 and lowest for HLA-C.

Worth noting for this clone: Its antigen is as yet unknown. One junction end does not reproduce the germline sequence, and a read error may be involved.

PCR employed 60 Vbeta and 13 Jbeta primers. Repertoires were generated with immunoSEQ multiplex PCR, while TCRdb's copy carries only in-frame clones and drops some. The sample records some 120,000 clones, 78% being singletons. Source material: PBMCs. This clonotype was obtained from a woman between 40 and 55 years old in good health and CMV-seronegative.

The CDR3 sequence: CASSLGTGANGLTF. The CDR3 DNA follows: TGCGCCAGCAGCCTCGGAACTGGGGCCAACGGCCTGACTTTC. The chain combines TRBV4-1 with TRBJ2-6; a possible D gene is TRBD1 (5 bases). This CDR3 comprises 14 residues. Germline lookup yields CDR1 MGHRA and CDR2 YSYEKL.